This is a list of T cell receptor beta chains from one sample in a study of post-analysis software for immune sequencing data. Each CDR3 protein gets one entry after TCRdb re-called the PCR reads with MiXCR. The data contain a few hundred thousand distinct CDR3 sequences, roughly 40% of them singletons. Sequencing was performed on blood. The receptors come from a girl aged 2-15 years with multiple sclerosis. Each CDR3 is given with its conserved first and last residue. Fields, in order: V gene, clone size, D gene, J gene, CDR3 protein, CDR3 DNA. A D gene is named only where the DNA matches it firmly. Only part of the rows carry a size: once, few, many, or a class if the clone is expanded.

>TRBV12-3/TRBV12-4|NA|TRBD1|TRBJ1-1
CASRRTGLDTEAFF
TGTGCCAGCAGAAGGACAGGGTTGGACACTGAAGCTTTCTTT
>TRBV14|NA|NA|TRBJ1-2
CASSPQDRLAGAQDGYTF
TGTGCCAGCAGCCCGCAAGACCGTCTGGCAGGGGCTCAAGATGGCTACACCTTC
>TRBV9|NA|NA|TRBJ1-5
CASSVDGFFQPQHF
TGTGCCAGCAGCGTAGACGGGTTCTTTCAGCCCCAGCATTTT
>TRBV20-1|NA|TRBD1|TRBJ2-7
CSANHRDRGDFYEQYF
TGCAGTGCTAATCACCGGGACAGGGGCGACTTCTACGAGCAGTACTTC
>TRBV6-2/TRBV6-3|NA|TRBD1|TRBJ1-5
CASSYRGTGGEQPQHF
TGTGCCAGCAGCTATAGGGGGACAGGGGGCGAACAGCCCCAGCATTTT
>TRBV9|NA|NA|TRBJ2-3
CASSALQGWIAPRTDTQYF
TGTGCCAGCAGCGCCCTTCAAGGTTGGATAGCGCCGCGCACAGATACGCAGTATTTT
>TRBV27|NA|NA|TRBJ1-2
CASSWGETGYGYTF
TGTGCCAGCAGTTGGGGGGAGACGGGCTATGGCTACACCTTC
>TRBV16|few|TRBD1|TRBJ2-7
CASSQSLTGVEQYF
TGTGCCAGCAGCCAATCTTTGACAGGGGTCGAGCAGTACTTC
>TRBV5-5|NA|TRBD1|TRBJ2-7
CASSPGTGADEQYF
TGTGCCAGCAGCCCCGGGACAGGGGCCGACGAGCAGTACTTC
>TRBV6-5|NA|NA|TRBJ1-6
CASSYEYGGPGRSPLHF
TGTGCCAGCAGTTATGAGTACGGGGGCCCCGGGAGGTCACCCCTCCACTTT
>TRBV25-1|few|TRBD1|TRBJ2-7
CASSPAGTGTSEQYF
TGTGCCAGCAGCCCCGCTGGGACAGGCACCTCCGAGCAGTACTTC
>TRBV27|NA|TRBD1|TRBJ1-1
CASRTRRGPTEAFF
TGTGCCAGCAGGACGAGGAGGGGGCCCACTGAAGCTTTCTTT
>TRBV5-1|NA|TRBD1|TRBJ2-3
CASSPGQGGSTDTQYF
TGCGCCAGCAGCCCCGGACAGGGTGGAAGCACAGATACGCAGTATTTT
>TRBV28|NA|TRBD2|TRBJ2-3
CASSFQAGVVDTQYF
TGTGCCAGCAGTTTTCAAGCGGGAGTGGTAGATACGCAGTATTTT
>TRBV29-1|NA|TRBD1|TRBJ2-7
CSVGDSYEQYF
TGCAGCGTTGGGGACAGCTACGAGCAGTACTTC
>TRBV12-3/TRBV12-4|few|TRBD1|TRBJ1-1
CASRTTQGSNTEAFF
TGTGCCAGCAGGACTACACAGGGGTCGAACACTGAAGCTTTCTTT
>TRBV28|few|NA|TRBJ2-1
CASSGSYEQFF
TGTGCCAGCAGTGGTAGCTATGAGCAGTTCTTC
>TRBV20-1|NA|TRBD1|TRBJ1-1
CSARRAGGTEAFF
TGCAGTGCGAGAAGGGCAGGGGGGACTGAAGCTTTCTTT